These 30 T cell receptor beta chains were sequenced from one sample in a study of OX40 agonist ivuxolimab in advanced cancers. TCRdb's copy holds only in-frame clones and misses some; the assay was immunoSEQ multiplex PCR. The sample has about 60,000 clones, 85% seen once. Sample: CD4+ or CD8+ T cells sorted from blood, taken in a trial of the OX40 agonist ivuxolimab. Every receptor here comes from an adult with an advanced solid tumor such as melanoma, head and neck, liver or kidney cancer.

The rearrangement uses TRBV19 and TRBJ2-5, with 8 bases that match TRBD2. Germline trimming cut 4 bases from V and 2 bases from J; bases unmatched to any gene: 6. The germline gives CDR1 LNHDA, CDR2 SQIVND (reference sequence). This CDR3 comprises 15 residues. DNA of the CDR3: TGTGCCAGTAGTACAACCCCGGGAGGGCAAGAGACCCAGTACTTC. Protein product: CASSTTPGGQETQYF.

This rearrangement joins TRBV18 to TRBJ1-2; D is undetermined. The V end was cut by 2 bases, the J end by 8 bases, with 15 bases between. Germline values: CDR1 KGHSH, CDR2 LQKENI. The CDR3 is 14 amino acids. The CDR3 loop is CASSPENDVRGYTF. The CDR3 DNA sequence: TGTGCCAGCTCACCAGAGAATGACGTGCGAGGCTACACCTTC.

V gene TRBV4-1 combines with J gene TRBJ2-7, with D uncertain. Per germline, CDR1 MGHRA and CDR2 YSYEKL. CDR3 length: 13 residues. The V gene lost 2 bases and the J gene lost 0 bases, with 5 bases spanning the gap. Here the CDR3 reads CASSQTNSYEQYF. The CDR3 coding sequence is TGCGCCAGCAGCCAAACCAACTCCTACGAGCAGTACTTC.

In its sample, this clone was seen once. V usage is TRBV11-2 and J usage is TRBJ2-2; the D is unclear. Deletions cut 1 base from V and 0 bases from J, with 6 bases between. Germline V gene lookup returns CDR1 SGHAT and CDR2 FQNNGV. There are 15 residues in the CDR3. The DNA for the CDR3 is TGTGCCAGCAGCTTAGGATTACCGAACACCGGGGAGCTGTTTTTT. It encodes CASSLGLPNTGELFF.

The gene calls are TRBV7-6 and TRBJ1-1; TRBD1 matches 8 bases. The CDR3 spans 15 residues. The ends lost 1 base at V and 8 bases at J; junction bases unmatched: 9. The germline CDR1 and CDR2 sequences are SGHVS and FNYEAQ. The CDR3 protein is CASSLGRGQAREAFF. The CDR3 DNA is TGTGCCAGCAGCTTAGGGAGGGGACAGGCCAGGGAAGCTTTCTTT.

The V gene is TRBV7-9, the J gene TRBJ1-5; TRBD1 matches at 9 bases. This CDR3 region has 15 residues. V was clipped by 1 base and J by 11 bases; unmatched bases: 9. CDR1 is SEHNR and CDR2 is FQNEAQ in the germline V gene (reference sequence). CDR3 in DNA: TGTGCCAGCAGCTTAGGTGACAGGGGGGTGATGTCCCAGCATTTT. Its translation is CASSLGDRGVMSQHF. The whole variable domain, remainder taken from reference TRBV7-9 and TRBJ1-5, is DTGVSQNPRHKITKRGQNVTFRCDPISEHNRLYWYRQTLGQGPEFLTYFQNEAQLEKSRLLSDRFSAERPKGSFSTLEIQRTEQGDSAMYLCASSLGDRGVMSQHFGDGTRLSIL.

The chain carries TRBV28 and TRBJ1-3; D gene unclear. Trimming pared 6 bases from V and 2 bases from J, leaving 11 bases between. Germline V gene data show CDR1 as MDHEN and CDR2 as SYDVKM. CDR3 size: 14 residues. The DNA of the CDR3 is TGTGCCAGCAGCCACGAGATAACTGGAAACACCATATATTTT. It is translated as CASSHEITGNTIYF.

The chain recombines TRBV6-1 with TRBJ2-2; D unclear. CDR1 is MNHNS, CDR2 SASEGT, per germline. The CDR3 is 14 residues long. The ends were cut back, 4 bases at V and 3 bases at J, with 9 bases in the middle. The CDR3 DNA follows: TGTGCCAGCAGTGTCCCGAAAGACACCGGGGAGCTGTTTTTT. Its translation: CASSVPKDTGELFF.

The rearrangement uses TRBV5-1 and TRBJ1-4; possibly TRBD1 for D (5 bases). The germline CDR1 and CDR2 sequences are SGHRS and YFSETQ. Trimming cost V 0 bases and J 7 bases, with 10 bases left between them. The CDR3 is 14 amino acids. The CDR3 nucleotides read TGCGCCAGCAGCTTGGTGGCGAGGGGTGAAAAACTGTTTTTT. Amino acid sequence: CASSLVARGEKLFF.

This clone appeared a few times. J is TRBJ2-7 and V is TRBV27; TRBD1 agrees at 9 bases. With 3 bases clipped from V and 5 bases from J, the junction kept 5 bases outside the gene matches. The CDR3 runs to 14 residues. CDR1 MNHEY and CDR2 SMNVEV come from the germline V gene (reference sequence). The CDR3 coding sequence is TGTGCCAGCAGTTTCCGACAGGGGGGACACGAGCAGTACTTC. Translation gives CASSFRQGGHEQYF.

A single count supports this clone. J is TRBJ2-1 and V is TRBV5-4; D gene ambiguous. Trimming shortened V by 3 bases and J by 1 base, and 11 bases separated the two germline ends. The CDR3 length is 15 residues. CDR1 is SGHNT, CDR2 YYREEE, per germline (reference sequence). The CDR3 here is CASSSGSKSYNEQFF. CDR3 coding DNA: TGTGCCAGCAGCTCCGGGTCCAAATCCTACAATGAGCAGTTCTTC.

The CDR3 DNA reads TGTGCCAGCAGCTTGGCCGTAGGAGCGGGACAAGAGACCCAGTACTTC. Amino acids: CASSLAVGAGQETQYF. The rearrangement uses TRBV5-6 and TRBJ2-5, with 7 positions matching TRBD2. V lost 0 bases and J lost 2; bases outside the gene matches: 7. The CDR3 consists of 16 residues. Germline lookup yields CDR1 SGHDT and CDR2 YYEEEE.

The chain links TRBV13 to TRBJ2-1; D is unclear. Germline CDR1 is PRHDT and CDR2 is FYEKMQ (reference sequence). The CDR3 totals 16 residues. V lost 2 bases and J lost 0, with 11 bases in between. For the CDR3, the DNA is TGTGCCAGCAGCTTATTCGGTTTGAGCTCCTACAATGAGCAGTTCTTC. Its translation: CASSLFGLSSYNEQFF.

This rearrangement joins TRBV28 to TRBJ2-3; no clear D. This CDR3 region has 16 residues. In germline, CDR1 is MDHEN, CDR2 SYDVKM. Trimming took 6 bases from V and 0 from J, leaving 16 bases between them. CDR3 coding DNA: TGTGCCAGCAGCTTGGATGGGGTTTCTAGCACAGATACGCAGTATTTT. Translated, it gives CASSLDGVSSTDTQYF.

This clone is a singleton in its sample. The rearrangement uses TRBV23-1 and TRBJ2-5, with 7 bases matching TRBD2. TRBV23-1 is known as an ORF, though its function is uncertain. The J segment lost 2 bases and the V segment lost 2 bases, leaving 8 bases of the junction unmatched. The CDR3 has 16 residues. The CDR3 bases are TGCGCCAGCAGTCAACCTGGGGGGGTACGGCAAGAGACCCAGTACTTC. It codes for CASSQPGGVRQETQYF.

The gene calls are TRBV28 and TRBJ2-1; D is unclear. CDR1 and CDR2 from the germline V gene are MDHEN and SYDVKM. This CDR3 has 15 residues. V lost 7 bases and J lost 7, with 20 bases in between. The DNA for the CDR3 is TGTGCCAGCACCCCCCGGGCCAGTCATTGGAATGAGCAGTTCTTC. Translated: CASTPRASHWNEQFF.

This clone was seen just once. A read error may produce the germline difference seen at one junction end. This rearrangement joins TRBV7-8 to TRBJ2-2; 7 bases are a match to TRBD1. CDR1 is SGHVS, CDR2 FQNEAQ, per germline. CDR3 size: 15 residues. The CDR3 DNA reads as TGTGCCAGCATCTTAGGGACAGTAATCACCGGGGAGCTGTTTTTT. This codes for CASILGTVITGELFF.

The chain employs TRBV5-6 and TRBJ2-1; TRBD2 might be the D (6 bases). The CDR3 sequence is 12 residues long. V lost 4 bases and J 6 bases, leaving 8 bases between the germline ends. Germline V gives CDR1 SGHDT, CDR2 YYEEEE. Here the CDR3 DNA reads TGTGCCAGCAGCCCACTAGCCAATGAGCAGTTCTTC. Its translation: CASSPLANEQFF.

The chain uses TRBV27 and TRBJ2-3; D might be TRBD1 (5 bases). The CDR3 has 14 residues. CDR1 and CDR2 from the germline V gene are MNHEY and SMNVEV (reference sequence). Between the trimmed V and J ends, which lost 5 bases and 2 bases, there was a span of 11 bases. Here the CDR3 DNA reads TGTGCCAGCAGTGTCCTGACAGACACAGATACGCAGTATTTT. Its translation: CASSVLTDTDTQYF.

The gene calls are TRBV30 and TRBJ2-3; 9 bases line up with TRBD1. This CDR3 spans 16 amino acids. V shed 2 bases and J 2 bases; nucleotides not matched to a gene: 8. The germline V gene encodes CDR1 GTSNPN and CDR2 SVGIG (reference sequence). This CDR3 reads CAWSRVGQGYTDTQYF. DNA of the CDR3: TGTGCCTGGAGTCGGGTGGGACAGGGATACACAGATACGCAGTATTTT.

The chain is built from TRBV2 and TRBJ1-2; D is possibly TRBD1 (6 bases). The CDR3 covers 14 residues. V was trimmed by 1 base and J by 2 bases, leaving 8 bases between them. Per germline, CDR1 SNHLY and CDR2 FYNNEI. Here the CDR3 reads CASSEEGGNYGYTF. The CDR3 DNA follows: TGTGCCAGCAGTGAAGAGGGGGGAAACTATGGCTACACCTTC.

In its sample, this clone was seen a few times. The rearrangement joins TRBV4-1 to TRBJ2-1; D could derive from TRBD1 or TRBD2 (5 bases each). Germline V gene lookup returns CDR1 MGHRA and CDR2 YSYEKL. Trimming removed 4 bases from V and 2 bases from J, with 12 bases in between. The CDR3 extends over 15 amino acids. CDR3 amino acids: CASSRRDGAYNEQFF. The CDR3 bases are TGCGCCAGCAGCCGACGGGACGGAGCCTACAATGAGCAGTTCTTC.

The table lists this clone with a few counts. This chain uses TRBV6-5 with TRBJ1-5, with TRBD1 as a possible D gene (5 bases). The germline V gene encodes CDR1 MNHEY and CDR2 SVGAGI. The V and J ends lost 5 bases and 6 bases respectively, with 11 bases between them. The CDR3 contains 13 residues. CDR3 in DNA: TGTGCCAGCAGTACTATCGGGGGTCAGCCCCAGCATTTT. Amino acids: CASSTIGGQPQHF.

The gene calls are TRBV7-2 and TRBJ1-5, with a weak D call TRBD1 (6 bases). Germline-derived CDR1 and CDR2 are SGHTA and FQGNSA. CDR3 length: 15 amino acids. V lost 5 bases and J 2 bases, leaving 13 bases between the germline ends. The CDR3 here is CASSRGQVGNQPQHF. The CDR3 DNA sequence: TGTGCCAGCAGCCGGGGGCAGGTGGGCAATCAGCCCCAGCATTTT. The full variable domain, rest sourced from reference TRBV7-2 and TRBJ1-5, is GAGVSQSPSNKVTEKGKDVELRCDPISGHTALYWYRQSLGQGLEFLIYFQGNSAPDKSGLPSDRFSAERTGGSVSTLTIQRTQQEDSAVYLCASSRGQVGNQPQHFGDGTRLSIL.

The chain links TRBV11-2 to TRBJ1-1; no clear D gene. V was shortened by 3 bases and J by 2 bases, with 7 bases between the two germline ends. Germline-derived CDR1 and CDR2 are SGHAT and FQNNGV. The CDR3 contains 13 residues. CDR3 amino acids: CASSFSGNTEAFF. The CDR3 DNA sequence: TGTGCCAGCAGCTTTAGTGGTAACACTGAAGCTTTCTTT.

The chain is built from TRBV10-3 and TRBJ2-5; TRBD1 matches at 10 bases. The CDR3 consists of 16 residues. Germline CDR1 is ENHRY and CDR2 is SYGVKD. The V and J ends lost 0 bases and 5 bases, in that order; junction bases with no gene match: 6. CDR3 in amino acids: CAISESAGTGEETQYF. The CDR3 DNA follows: TGTGCCATCAGTGAGTCCGCCGGGACAGGGGAGGAGACCCAGTACTTC.

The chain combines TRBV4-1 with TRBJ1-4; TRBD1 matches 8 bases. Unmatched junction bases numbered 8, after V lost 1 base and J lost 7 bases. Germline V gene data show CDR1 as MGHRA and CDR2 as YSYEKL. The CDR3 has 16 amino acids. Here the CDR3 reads CASSQVDRVGREKLFF. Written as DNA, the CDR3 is TGCGCCAGCAGCCAAGTGGACAGGGTGGGACGTGAAAAACTGTTTTTT.

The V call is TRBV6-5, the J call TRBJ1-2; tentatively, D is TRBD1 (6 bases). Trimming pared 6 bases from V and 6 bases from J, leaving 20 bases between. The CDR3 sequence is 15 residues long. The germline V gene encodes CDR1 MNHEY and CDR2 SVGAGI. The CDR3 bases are TGTGCCAGCAGCCTGATTGGGGGGCGCTTTGATGGCTACACCTTC. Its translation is CASSLIGGRFDGYTF.

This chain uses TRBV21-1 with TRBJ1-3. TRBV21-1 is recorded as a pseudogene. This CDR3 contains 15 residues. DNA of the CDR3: TGTGCCAGCAGCAGATACCCTTACTCTGGAAACACCATATATTTT. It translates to CASSRYPYSGNTIYF.

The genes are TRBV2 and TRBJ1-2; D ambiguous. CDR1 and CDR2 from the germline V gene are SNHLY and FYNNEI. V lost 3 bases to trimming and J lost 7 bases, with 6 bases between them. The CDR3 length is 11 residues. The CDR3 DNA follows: TGTGCCAGCAGTGATAGGTTTGGCTACACCTTC. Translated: CASSDRFGYTF.